This T cell receptor beta chain was retrieved from a study of T cell responses to AZD1222 COVID-19 vaccine (dated by TCRdb to the early 2020s). Study-level background: AZD1222 recipients with second doses at about 4 weeks or about 12 weeks were pooled, because spike-specific TCR depth and breadth did not differ between schedules. Trial participants were enrolled by age into subgroups of 18-55, 56-69 and 70-plus years, and roughly 150, 30 and 60 TCR-sequenced participants, respectively, were included in these subgroups. A total of just over 230 trial participants underwent TCR sequencing, of whom roughly 210 had received two doses of AZD1222 and around 25 had received two doses of the MenACWY control vaccine.

Broader findings and caveats from the paper: No day 14 peak-response samples were available, so repertoires were characterized only after the peak T cell response. Participants were mostly white British, with more females than males. The authors suggested clonal diversity may have been underestimated. Epitopes outside the regions mutated in the B.1.351 and B.1.1.7 variants were reportedly recognized by nearly half of the unique spike-specific TCRs. After two AZD1222 doses, spike-specific TCR breadth and depth were significantly higher than at day 0 and than in MenACWY recipients. In the small 56-69-year group, the increase in depth fell short of significance, most likely because of low power. Conclusions about previously exposed vaccinees are limited, since just six AZD1222 recipients were seropositive for SARS-CoV-2 at baseline. The whole spike protein was spanned by vaccine-associated CD4 TCRs, and dominant responses were seen in regions 160-218 and 743-854.

The sample's time point label, in plain terms: baseline before first vaccination. Vaccinee samples came from UK trials COV001 and COV002, including a single-blind randomized controlled phase 2/3 trial of AZD1222 (ChAdOx1 nCoV-19) in healthy adults. For TCRbeta chain sequencing, PBMC samples from trial participants were taken at day 0 and at day 28 after the second dose. The CDR3 regions of human TCRbeta chains were subjected to immunosequencing. As for the authors' bioinformatics: TCRs in the repertoires were matched against a reference library of SARS-CoV-2-specific TCRs that had been generated with the MIRA antigen-specificity platform. Breadth was defined as the fraction of unique TCRs that were SARS-CoV-2-associated. Depth was defined as the fraction of total T cells that were SARS-CoV-2-associated. Using the MIRA data, every spike-specific TCR was mapped to the spike region that the TCR reacted to and assigned to either a CD4 or a CD8 class. Log10-transformed breadth and depth values were compared by one-way ANOVA with Sidak's multiple comparisons tests. TCRdb limited this immuneACCESS table to in-frame rearrangements with V and J called. A share of clones is missing; checked studies link under half to unresolved V genes, and the rest is unexplained. The DNA gave D and trimming, while V, J and clone size come from that table. This sample comprises about 120,000 clones, roughly 92% of them detected only once. The ten largest clones add up to approximately 8% of the sample.

The sample holds one count of this clone. There is no known antigen for this receptor. No base-level quality is on record; no much larger clone is a single base apart. V is reduced by 0 bases and J by 0 bases, leaving a spacing of 9 bases between them. CDR1 and CDR2, looked up from the germline V gene, are SGHRS and YFSETQ. The CDR3 starts with the cysteine, ends with the phenylalanine, and has 16 residues. Only the CDR3 region is kept as DNA, spanning 48 bases read in frame from base 1. The TCR comes from an adult in good health. The chain is encoded by TRBV5-1 joined to TRBJ2-2, with no confident D gene call. The sample consisted of peripheral blood, taken on day 0 of AZD1222 vaccination. In nucleotides, the sequence is TGCGCCAGCAGCTTGGACCCGAGGACGAACACCGGGGAGCTGTTTTTT. It codes for CASSLDPRTNTGELFF.